This TCR beta chain originates from a study of CD8 T cells in ankylosing spondylitis. Points from the study as a whole: The study identified a TCR beta motif of about eight highly homologous variants that appeared characteristic of ankylosing spondylitis blood. Matched ankylosing spondylitis synovial fluid reportedly showed significant enrichment of disease-linked clones. Peripheral blood held disease-linked clones only at relatively low frequency, and these were CD8+. Some of the motif variants had earlier been found in reactive arthritis patients' fluid and blood.

TCRdb re-analysed the 5' RACE reads in MiXCR, keeping a single row per CDR3 protein. The sample yields more than 650,000 distinct CDR3 sequences, 12% seen once. On this clonotype itself: Its cognate antigen is unknown.

CDR1 and CDR2 (germline): MNHNS, SASEGT. This CDR3 contains 17 residues. The V end was cut by 8 bases, the J end by 1 base, with 18 bases between. This TCR came from a male donor with ankylosing spondylitis. V gene TRBV6-1 combines with J gene TRBJ2-6; D perhaps matches TRBD1 (6 bases). The sample was blood, either unsorted or a sorted T cell fraction (not recorded which). CDR3 DNA sequence: TGTGCCAGCTCCCGGGGCAGGGGATCTTCTGGGGCCAACGTCCTGACTTTC. Translation: CASSRGRGSSGANVLTF.